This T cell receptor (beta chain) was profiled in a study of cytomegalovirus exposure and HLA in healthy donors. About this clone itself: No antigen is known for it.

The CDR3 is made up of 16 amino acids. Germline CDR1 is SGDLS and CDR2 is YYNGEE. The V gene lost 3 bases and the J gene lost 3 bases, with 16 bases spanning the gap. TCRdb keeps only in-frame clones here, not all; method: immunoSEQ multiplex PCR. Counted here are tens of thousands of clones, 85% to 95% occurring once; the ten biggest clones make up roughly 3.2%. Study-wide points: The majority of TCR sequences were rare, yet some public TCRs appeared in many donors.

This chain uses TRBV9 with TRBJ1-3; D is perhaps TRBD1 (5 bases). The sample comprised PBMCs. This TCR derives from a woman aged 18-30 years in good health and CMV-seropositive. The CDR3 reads CASSGGRLLYGNTIYF. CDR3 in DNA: TGTGCCAGCAGCGGGGGCAGACTTTTATATGGAAACACCATATATTTT.